A single sample gave rise to the 15 T cell receptor beta chains below, sequenced in a study of cytomegalovirus exposure and HLA in healthy donors. The primer mix had 60 Vbeta and 13 Jbeta primers. Using immunoSEQ multiplex PCR, the repertoire was profiled, and TCRdb retains in-frame clones only, with some absent. This table has under 300,000 clones, about 80% appearing once. The specimen sequenced was PBMCs. These TCRs come from a woman in her sixties in good health and CMV-seropositive.

The chain couples TRBV7-9 to TRBJ2-2; TRBD1 is a possible D gene (6 bases). Germline V lookup: CDR1 SEHNR, CDR2 FQNEAQ (reference sequence). CDR3 size: 17 residues. Trimming shortened V by 5 bases and J by 4 bases, and 20 bases separated the two germline ends. As DNA, the CDR3 is TGTGCCAGCAGCCTCTACGGGACACTCCGGGGCACCGGGGAGCTGTTTTTT. Protein sequence: CASSLYGTLRGTGELFF.

This clone was seen only a few times. Other DNA sequences in the same sample also yield this CDR3. J is TRBJ1-2 and V is TRBV6-5; the D gene is possibly TRBD1 (5 bases). Looked up from germline, CDR1 is MNHEY and CDR2 is SVGAGI. The germline V and J ends were trimmed by 0 bases and 2 bases, with 10 bases remaining between them. The CDR3 length is 15 residues. CDR3 in amino acids: CASSYSSQGNYGYTF. The CDR3 DNA reads as TGTGCCAGCAGTTACTCTTCGCAGGGAAACTATGGCTACACCTTC.

The chain couples TRBV13 to TRBJ2-6; D unclear. The V gene's germline CDR1 is PRHDT and CDR2 FYEKMQ (reference sequence). V lost 2 bases and J lost 2, with 7 bases in between. The CDR3 loop spans 15 amino acids. In DNA form, the CDR3 reads TGTGCCAGCAGCTTATCTCTACCTGGGGCCAACGTCCTGACTTTC. Its translation: CASSLSLPGANVLTF.

The rearrangement joins TRBV5-6 to TRBJ2-5; the D gene is possibly TRBD2 (6 bases). Judging by the DNA end, TRBJ2-7 fits better; the J call may be wrong. The V gene's germline CDR1 is SGHDT and CDR2 YYEEEE. The CDR3 loop spans 15 amino acids. The CDR3 DNA reads TGTGCCAGCAGCTTAGTGGGGAGGTGGAACTACGAGCAGTACTTC. Translation gives CASSLVGRWNYEQYF.

This chain joins TRBV7-3 and TRBJ2-3; D is possibly TRBD1 (5 bases). The germline CDR1 and CDR2 sequences are SGHTA and FQGTGA. This CDR3 comprises 15 residues. V lost 5 bases to trimming and J lost 5 bases, with 17 bases between them. The CDR3 spells CASSPTGSTKDTQYF. The CDR3, as DNA: TGTGCCAGCAGCCCAACAGGTTCTACTAAAGATACGCAGTATTTT.

The rearrangement links TRBV7-2 to TRBJ2-7, with a possible D match to TRBD2 (5 bases). The CDR3 covers 14 residues. V shed 5 bases and J shed 0 bases, with 11 bases lying between them. Looked up from germline, CDR1 is SGHTA and CDR2 is FQGNSA. The CDR3 DNA follows: TGTGCCAGCAGCCTCCCGGGAAGCTCCTACGAGCAGTACTTC. Its protein is CASSLPGSSYEQYF.

With respect to this clone: Germline and junction disagree at one end, which may indicate a read error. Different DNA sequences within this sample yield the same CDR3. The J gene is TRBJ2-2, the V gene TRBV6-1; TRBD2 matches 7 bases. This CDR3 is 16 amino acids long. Germline CDR1 reads MNHNS; CDR2 reads SASEGT. The CDR3 loop reads CASSEASGPNTGELFF. CDR3 coding DNA: TGTGCCAGCAGCGAAGCTAGCGGCCCGAACACCGGGGAGCTGTTTTTT.

This clone appeared a few times. This chain connects TRBV5-6 to TRBJ1-6; TRBD1 is a possible D gene (6 bases). The germline gives CDR1 SGHDT, CDR2 YYEEEE. This CDR3 has 16 residues. V was clipped by 5 bases and J by 0 bases, with 12 bases between them. DNA for the CDR3: TGTGCCAGCAGTCGCAGGGGCCGCTCCTATAATTCACCCCTCCACTTT. It translates to CASSRRGRSYNSPLHF.

The chain joins TRBV7-9 to TRBJ2-3; the match to TRBD2 covers 9 bases. CDR3 length: 14 residues. The germline gives CDR1 SEHNR, CDR2 FQNEAQ (reference sequence). V was clipped by 4 bases and J by 10 bases; unmatched bases: 9. The CDR3: CASSSRAGGGAQYF. CDR3 nucleotides: TGTGCCAGCAGCTCAAGAGCGGGAGGCGGGGCGCAGTATTTT.

The rearrangement uses TRBV19 and TRBJ2-2; TRBD1 aligns across 9 bases. Germline-derived CDR1 and CDR2 are LNHDA and SQIVND (reference sequence). The CDR3 contains 15 residues. Trimming cost V 4 bases and J 2 bases; bases outside gene matches: 2. CDR3 residues: CASSKGQGNTGELFF. CDR3 bases: TGTGCCAGTAGTAAGGGACAGGGAAACACCGGGGAGCTGTTTTTT.

The V gene is TRBV2, the J gene TRBJ2-5; D is unresolved. V lost 6 bases to trimming and J lost 2 bases, with 10 bases between them. CDR3 size: 13 residues. In germline, CDR1 is SNHLY, CDR2 FYNNEI. The CDR3 DNA sequence: TGTGCCAGCAGCTCTGACTTACAAGAGACCCAGTACTTC. It specifies CASSSDLQETQYF. Combining the CDR3 with reference TRBV2 and TRBJ2-5 gives the whole variable domain EPEVTQTPSHQVTQMGQEVILRCVPISNHLYFYWYRQILGQKVEFLVSFYNNEISEKSEIFDDQFSVERPDGSNFTLKIRSTKLEDSAMYFCASSSDLQETQYFGPGTRLLVL.

The CDR3 is CASSKLNMNTEAFF. CDR3 nucleotides: TGTGCCAGCAGTAAACTAAACATGAACACTGAAGCTTTCTTT. This chain links TRBV27 with TRBJ1-1, with D hard to call. Trimming removed 5 bases from V and 0 bases from J, with 10 bases in between. CDR3 length: 14 amino acids. Germline lookup yields CDR1 MNHEY and CDR2 SMNVEV (reference sequence).

The rearrangement joins TRBV12-5 to TRBJ2-5, with 7 positions matching TRBD1. Unmatched junction bases numbered 7, after V lost 1 base and J lost 5 bases. Germline CDR1 is LGHNT and CDR2 is FRNRAP. This CDR3 spans 15 amino acids. The CDR3 loop is CASGLGQGWGETQYF. DNA of the CDR3: TGTGCTAGTGGTTTGGGACAGGGCTGGGGGGAGACCCAGTACTTC.

V and J are TRBV6-6 and TRBJ2-7; 9 nucleotides match TRBD2. The germline CDR1 and CDR2 sequences are MNHNY and SVGAGI (reference sequence). The J segment lost 4 bases and the V segment lost 4 bases, leaving 11 bases of the junction unmatched. The CDR3 has 16 amino acids. The CDR3 DNA follows: TGTGCCAGCAGTTCACACCTCGGCGGGAGGGCGTACGAGCAGTACTTC. This translates into CASSSHLGGRAYEQYF.

The CDR3 DNA reads as TGTGCCATCAGTGCTGTTCCGGGGCAAGAGACCCAGTACTTC. Encoded protein: CAISAVPGQETQYF. The chain has TRBV10-3 and TRBJ2-5, with D maybe TRBD2 (5 bases). Germline V CDR1 and CDR2: ENHRY, SYGVKD. V lost 4 bases to trimming and J lost 2 bases, with 11 bases between them. This CDR3 contains 14 residues.